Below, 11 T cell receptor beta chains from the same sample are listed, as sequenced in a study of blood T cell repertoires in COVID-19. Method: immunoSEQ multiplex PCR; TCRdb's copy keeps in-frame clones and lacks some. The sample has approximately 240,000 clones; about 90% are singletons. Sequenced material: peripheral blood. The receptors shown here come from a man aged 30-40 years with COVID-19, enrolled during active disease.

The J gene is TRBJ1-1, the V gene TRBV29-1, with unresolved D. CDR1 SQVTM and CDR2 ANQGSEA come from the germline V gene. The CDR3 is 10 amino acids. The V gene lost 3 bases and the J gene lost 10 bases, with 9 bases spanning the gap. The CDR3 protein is CSVDRGRAFF. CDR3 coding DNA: TGCAGCGTTGACCGGGGTAGAGCTTTCTTT.

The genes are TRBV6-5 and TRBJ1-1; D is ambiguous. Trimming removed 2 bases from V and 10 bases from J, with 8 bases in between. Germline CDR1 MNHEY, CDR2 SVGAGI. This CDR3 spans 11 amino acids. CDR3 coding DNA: TGTGCCAGCAGTTACGGTTTAGCAGCTTTCTTT. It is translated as CASSYGLAAFF.

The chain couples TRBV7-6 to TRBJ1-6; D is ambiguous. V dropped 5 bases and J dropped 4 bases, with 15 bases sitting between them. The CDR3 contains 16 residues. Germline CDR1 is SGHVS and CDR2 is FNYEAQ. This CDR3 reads CASSKVEPGYNSPLHF. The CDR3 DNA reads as TGTGCCAGCAGCAAAGTGGAGCCTGGGTATAATTCACCCCTCCACTTT. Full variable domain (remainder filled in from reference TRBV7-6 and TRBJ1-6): GAGVSQSPRYKVTKRGQDVALRCDPISGHVSLYWYRQALGQGPEFLTYFNYEAQQDKSGLPNDRFSAERPEGSISTLTIQRTEQRDSAMYRCASSKVEPGYNSPLHFGNGTRLTVT.

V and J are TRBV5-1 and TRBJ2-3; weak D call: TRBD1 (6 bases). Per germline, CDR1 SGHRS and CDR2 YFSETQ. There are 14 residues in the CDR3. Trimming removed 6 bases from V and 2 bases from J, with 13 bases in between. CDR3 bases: TGCGCCAGCAAGGTTAGGGGGAACACAGATACGCAGTATTTT. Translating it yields CASKVRGNTDTQYF.

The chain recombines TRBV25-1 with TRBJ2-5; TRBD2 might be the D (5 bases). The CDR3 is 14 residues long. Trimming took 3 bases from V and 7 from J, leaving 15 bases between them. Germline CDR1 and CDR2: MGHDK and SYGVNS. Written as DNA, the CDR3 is TGTGCCAGCAGTGACCTAGACTTGGCGGGGACCCAGTACTTC. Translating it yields CASSDLDLAGTQYF.

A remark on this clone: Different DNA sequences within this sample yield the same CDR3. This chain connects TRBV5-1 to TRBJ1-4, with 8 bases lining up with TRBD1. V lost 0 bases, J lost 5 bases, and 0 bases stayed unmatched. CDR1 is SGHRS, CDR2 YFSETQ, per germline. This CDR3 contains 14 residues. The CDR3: CASSLDRGNEKLFF. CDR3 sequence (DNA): TGCGCCAGCAGCTTGGACAGGGGGAATGAAAAACTGTTTTTT.

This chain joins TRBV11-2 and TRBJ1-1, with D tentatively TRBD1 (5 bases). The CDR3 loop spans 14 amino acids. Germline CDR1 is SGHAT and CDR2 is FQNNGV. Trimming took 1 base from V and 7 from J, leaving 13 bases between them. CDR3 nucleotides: TGTGCCAGCAGCTTAGGGGGGGAAGTTGGTGAAGCTTTCTTT. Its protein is CASSLGGEVGEAFF.

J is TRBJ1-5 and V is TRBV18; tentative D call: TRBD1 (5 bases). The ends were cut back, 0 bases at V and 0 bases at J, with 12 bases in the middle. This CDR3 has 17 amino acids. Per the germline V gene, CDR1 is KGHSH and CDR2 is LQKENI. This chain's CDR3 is CASSPPPGLISNQPQHF. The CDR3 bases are TGTGCCAGCTCACCACCCCCGGGACTGATTAGCAATCAGCCCCAGCATTTT.

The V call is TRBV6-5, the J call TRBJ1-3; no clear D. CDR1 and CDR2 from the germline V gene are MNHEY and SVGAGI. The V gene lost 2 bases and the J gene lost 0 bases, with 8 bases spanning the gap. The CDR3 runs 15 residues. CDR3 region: CASSYDGDSGNTIYF. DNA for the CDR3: TGTGCCAGCAGTTACGACGGAGACTCTGGAAACACCATATATTTT.

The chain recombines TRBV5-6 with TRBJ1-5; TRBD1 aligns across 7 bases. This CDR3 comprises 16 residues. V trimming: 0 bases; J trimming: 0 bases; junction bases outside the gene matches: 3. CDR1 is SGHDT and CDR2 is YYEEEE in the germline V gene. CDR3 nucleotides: TGTGCCAGCAGCTTGGTTGGACAGGATAGCAATCAGCCCCAGCATTTT. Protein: CASSLVGQDSNQPQHF.

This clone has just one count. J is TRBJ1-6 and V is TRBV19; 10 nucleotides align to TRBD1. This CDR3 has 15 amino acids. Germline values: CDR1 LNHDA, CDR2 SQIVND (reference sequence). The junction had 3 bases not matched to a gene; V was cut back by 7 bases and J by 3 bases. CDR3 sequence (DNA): TGTGCCAGTAAGACAGGGGGCCGCTATAATTCACCCCTCCACTTT. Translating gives CASKTGGRYNSPLHF. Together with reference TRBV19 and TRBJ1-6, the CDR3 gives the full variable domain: DGGITQSPKYLFRKEGQNVTLSCEQNLNHDAMYWYRQDPGQGLRLIYYSQIVNDFQKGDIAEGYSVSREKKESFPLTVTSAQKNPTAFYLCASKTGGRYNSPLHFGNGTRLTVT.